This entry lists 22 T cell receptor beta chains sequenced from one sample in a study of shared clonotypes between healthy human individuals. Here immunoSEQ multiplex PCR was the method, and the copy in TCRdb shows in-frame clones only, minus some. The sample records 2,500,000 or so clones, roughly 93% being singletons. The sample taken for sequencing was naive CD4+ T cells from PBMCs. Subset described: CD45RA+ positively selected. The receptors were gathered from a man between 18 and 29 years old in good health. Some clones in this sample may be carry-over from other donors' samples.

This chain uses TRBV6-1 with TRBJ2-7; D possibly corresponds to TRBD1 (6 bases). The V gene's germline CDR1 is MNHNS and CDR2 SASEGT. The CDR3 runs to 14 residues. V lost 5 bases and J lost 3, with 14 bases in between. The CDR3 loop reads CASSHTGPSYEQYF. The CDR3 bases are TGTGCCAGCAGTCACACAGGGCCCAGCTACGAGCAGTACTTC.

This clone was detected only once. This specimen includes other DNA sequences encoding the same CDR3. The DNA for the CDR3 is TGTGCCAGCAGAACAGGGGGAGAGGAGACCCAGTACTTC. Amino acid sequence: CASRTGGEETQYF. The gene calls are TRBV28 and TRBJ2-5, with TRBD1 identical over 8 bases. The CDR3 totals 13 residues. Germline CDR1 is MDHEN and CDR2 is SYDVKM. J was trimmed by 5 bases and V by 6 bases; bases with no gene match: 5.

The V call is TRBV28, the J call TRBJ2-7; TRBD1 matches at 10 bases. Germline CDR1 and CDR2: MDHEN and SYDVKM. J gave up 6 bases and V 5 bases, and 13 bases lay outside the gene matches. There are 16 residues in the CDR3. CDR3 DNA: TGTGCCAGCAGTCTCCTCCCCGGGACAGGGGACCCCGAGCAGTACTTC. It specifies CASSLLPGTGDPEQYF.

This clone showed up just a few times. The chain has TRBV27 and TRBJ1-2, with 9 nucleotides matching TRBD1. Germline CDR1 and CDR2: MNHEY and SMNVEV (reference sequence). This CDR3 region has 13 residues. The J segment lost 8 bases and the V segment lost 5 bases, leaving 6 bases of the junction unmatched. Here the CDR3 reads CASSKGQGGGYTF. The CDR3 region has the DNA TGTGCCAGCAGTAAGGGACAGGGTGGAGGCTACACCTTC.

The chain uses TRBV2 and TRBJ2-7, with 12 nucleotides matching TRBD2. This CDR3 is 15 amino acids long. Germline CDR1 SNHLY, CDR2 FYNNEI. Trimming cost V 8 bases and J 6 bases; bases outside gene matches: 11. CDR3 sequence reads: CASGGTASGRAEQYF. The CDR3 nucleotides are TGTGCCAGCGGAGGTACGGCTAGCGGGAGGGCCGAGCAGTACTTC. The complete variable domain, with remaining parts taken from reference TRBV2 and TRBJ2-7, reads EPEVTQTPSHQVTQMGQEVILRCVPISNHLYFYWYRQILGQKVEFLVSFYNNEISEKSEIFDDQFSVERPDGSNFTLKIRSTKLEDSAMYFCASGGTASGRAEQYFGPGTRLTVT.

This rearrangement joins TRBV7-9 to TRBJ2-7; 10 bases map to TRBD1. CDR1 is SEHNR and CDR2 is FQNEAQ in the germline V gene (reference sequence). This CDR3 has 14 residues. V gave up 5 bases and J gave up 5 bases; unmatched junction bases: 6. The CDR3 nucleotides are TGTGCCAGCAGCCTGGGACAGGGGTTCGACGAGCAGTACTTC. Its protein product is CASSLGQGFDEQYF.

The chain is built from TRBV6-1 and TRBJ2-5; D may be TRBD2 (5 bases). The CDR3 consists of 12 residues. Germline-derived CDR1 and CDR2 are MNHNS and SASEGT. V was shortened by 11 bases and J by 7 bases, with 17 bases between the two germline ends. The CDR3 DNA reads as TGTGCCGGAGGAACCTACGAGGGGACCCAGTACTTC. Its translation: CAGGTYEGTQYF.

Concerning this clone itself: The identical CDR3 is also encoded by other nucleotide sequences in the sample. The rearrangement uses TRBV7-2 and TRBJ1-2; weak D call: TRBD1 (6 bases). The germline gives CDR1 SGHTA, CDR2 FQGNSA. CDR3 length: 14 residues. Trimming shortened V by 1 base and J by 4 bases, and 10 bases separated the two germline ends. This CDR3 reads CASSLGQGSYGYTF. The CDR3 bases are TGTGCCAGCAGCTTAGGTCAGGGGTCCTATGGCTACACCTTC.

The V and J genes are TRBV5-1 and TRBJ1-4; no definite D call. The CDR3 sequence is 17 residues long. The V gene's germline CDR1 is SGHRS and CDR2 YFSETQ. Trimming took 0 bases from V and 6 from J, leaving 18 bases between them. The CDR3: CASSLGLAPHGHEKLFF. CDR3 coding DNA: TGCGCCAGCAGCTTGGGTCTTGCCCCTCATGGGCATGAAAAACTGTTTTTT.

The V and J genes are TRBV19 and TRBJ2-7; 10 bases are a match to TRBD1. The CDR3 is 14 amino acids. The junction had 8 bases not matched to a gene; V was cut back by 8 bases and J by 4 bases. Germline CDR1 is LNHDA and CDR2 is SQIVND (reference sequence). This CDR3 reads CASRPGTGVYEQYF. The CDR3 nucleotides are TGTGCCAGTCGGCCCGGGACAGGGGTTTACGAGCAGTACTTC.

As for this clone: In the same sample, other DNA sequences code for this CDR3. The CDR3, as DNA: TGTGCCAGCAGTTTGCTTCGGGAGAACACTGAAGCTTTCTTT. It codes for CASSLLRENTEAFF. The chain links TRBV28 to TRBJ1-1; D not resolved. CDR1 is MDHEN and CDR2 is SYDVKM in the germline V gene. This CDR3 contains 14 residues. The V and J ends lost 3 bases and 1 base respectively, with 9 bases between them.

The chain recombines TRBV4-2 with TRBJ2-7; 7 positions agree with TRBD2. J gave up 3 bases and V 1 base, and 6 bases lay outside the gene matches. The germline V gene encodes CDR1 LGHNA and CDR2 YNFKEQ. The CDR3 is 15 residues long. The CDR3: CASSQAGGGIYEQYF. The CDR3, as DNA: TGTGCCAGCAGCCAAGCTGGCGGGGGTATCTACGAGCAGTACTTC.

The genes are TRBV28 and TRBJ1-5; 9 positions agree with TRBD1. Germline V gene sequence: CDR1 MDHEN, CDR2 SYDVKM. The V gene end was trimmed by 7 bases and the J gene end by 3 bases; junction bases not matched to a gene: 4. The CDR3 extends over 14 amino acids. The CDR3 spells CASMRTGDNQPQHF. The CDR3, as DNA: TGTGCCAGCATGAGGACAGGGGACAATCAGCCCCAGCATTTT.

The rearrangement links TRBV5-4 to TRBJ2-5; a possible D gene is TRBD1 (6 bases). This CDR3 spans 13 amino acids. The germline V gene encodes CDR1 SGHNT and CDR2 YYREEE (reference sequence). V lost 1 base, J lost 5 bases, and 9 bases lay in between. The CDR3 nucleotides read TGTGCCAGCAGCTTGTGGCAGGGGGAGACCCAGTACTTC. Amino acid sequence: CASSLWQGETQYF.

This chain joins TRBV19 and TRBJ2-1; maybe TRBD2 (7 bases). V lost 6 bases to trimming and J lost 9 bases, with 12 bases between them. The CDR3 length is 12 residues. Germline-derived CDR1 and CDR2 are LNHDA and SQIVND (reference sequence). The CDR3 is CASSLRGGEQFF. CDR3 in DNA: TGTGCCAGTAGCCTGAGGGGGGGTGAGCAGTTCTTC. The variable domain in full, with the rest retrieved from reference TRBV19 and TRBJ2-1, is DGGITQSPKYLFRKEGQNVTLSCEQNLNHDAMYWYRQDPGQGLRLIYYSQIVNDFQKGDIAEGYSVSREKKESFPLTVTSAQKNPTAFYLCASSLRGGEQFFGPGTRLTVL.

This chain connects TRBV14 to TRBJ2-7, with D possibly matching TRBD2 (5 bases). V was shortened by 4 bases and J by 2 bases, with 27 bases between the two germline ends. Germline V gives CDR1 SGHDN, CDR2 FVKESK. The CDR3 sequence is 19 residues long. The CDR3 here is CASSRNSWIRTPFTYEQYF. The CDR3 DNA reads TGTGCCAGCAGCCGAAACTCCTGGATTCGGACTCCCTTTACCTACGAGCAGTACTTC.

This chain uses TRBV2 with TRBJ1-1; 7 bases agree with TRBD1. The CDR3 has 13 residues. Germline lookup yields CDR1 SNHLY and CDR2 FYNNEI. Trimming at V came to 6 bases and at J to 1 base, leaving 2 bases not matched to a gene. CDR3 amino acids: CASRGDRNTEAFF. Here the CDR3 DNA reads TGTGCCAGCAGGGGGGACAGGAACACTGAAGCTTTCTTT.

The CDR3 DNA reads as TGCGCCAGCAGCGCTCAAGGCGATACGCAGTATTTT. Its translation: CASSAQGDTQYF. This chain uses TRBV5-1 with TRBJ2-3; the D is unclear. The V and J ends lost 4 bases and 6 bases respectively, with 9 bases between them. Germline V lookup: CDR1 SGHRS, CDR2 YFSETQ. The CDR3 extends over 12 amino acids. The whole variable domain, filled in from reference TRBV5-1 and TRBJ2-3, reads KAGVTQTPRYLIKTRGQQVTLSCSPISGHRSVSWYQQTPGQGLQFLFEYFSETQRNKGNFPGRFSGRQFSNSRSEMNVSTLELGDSALYLCASSAQGDTQYFGPGTRLTVL.

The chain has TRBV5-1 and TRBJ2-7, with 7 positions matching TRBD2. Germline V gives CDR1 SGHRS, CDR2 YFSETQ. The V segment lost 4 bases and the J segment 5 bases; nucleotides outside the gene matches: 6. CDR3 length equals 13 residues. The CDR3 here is CASSRGGPDEQYF. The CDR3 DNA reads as TGCGCCAGCAGCCGGGGAGGGCCCGACGAGCAGTACTTC.

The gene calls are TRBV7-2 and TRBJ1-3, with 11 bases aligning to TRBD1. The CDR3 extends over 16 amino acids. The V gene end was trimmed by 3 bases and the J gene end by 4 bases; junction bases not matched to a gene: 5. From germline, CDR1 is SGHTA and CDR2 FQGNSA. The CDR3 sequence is CASSLDRGLIGNTIYF. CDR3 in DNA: TGTGCCAGCAGCTTGGACAGGGGGCTTATCGGAAACACCATATATTTT.

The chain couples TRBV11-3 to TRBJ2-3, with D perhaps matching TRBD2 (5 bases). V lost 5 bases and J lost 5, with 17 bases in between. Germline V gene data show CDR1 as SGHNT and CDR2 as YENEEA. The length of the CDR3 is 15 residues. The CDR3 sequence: CASSLAGHRGDTQYF. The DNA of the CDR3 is TGTGCCAGCAGCCTGGCGGGCCATCGGGGAGATACGCAGTATTTT.

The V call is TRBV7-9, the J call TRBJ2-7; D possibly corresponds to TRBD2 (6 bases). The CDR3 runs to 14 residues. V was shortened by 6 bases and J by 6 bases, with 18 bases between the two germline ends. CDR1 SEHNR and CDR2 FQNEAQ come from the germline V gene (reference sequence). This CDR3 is CASRSAGNRGEQYF. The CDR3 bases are TGTGCCAGCAGATCTGCGGGGAACCGAGGCGAGCAGTACTTC.